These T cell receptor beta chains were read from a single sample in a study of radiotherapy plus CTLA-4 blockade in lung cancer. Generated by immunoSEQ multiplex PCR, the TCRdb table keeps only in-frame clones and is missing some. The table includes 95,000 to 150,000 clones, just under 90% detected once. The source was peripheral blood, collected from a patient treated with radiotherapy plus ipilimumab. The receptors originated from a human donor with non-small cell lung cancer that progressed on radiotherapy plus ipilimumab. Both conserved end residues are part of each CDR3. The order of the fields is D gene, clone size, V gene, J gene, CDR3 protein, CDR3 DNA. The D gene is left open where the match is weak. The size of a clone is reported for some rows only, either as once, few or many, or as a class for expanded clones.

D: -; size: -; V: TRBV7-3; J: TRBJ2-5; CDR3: CASSRGTEETQYF; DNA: TGTGCCAGCAGCAGGGGGACCGAAGAGACCCAGTACTTC
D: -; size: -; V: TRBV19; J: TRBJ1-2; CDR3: CASSTVTGRGYTF; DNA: TGTGCCAGTAGTACGGTGACAGGACGGGGCTACACCTTC
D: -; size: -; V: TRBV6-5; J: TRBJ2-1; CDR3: CASSVNRAEQFF; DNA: TGTGCCAGCAGTGTAAACAGGGCTGAGCAGTTCTTC
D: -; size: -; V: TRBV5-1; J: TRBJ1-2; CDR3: CASSRAGVLDYGYTF; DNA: TGCGCCAGCAGTAGGGCAGGGGTTCTCGACTATGGCTACACCTTC
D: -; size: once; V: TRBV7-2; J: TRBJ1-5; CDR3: CASSLVGGGNQPQHF; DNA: TGTGCCAGCAGCTTAGTTGGCGGAGGCAATCAGCCCCAGCATTTT
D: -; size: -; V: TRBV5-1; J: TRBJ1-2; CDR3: CASSLVAGISQNYGYTF; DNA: TGCGCCAGCAGCTTAGTGGCAGGGATATCACAGAACTATGGCTACACCTTC
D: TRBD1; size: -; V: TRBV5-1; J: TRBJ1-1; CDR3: CASSLPGQVGTEAFF; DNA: TGCGCCAGCAGCTTACCGGGACAGGTGGGCACTGAAGCTTTCTTT
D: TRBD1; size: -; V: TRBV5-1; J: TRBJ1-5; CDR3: CASSLLFRDRQPQHF; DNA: TGCGCCAGCAGCTTGCTGTTCAGGGACAGACAGCCCCAGCATTTT
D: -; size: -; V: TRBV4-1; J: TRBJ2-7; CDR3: CASSQDVAASSYEQYF; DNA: TGCGCCAGCAGCCAAGATGTGGCGGCCAGCTCCTACGAGCAGTACTTC
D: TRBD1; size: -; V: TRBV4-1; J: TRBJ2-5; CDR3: CASSQGSGTGRETQYF; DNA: TGCGCCAGCAGCCAGGGTTCCGGGACAGGGCGAGAGACCCAGTACTTC
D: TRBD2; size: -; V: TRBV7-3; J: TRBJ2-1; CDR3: CASSSGTSGRGNEQFF; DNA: TGTGCCAGCAGCTCCGGGACTAGCGGGAGAGGCAATGAGCAGTTCTTC
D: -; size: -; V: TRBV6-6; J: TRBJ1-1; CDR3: CASRPRGMDTEAFF; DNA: TGTGCCAGCAGGCCGAGGGGTATGGACACTGAAGCTTTCTTT
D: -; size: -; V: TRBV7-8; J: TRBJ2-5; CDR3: CASNSNRIRRQGFQETQYF; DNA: TGTGCCAGCAACTCAAATCGCATTCGACGCCAGGGGTTCCAAGAGACCCAGTACTTC
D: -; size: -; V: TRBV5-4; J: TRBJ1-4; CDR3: CASSLGTTNEKLFF; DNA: TGTGCCAGCAGCTTAGGGACAACTAATGAAAAACTGTTTTTT
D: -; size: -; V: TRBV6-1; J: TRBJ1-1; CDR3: CASSEKGRTEAFF; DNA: TGTGCCAGCAGTGAAAAGGGTAGGACTGAAGCTTTCTTT
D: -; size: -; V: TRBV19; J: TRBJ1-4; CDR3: CASIFRAGSTNEKLFF; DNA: TGTGCCAGCATCTTCCGGGCAGGGTCAACTAATGAAAAACTGTTTTTT
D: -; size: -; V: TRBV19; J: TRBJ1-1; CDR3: CASSLTVQGNTEAFF; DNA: TGTGCCAGTAGTCTAACTGTACAGGGGAACACTGAAGCTTTCTTT
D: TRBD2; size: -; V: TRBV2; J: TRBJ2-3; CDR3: CASSEVGAGVTDTQYF; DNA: TGTGCCAGCAGTGAGGTTGGAGCGGGAGTCACAGATACGCAGTATTTT
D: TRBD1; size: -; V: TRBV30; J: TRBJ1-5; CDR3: CAWGGTEEQPQHF; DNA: TGTGCCTGGGGCGGGACAGAGGAACAGCCCCAGCATTTT
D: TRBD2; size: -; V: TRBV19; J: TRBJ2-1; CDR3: CASSPYRGTSGSTGQFF; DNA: TGTGCCAGTAGTCCATATAGGGGGACTAGCGGGAGTACGGGGCAGTTCTTC
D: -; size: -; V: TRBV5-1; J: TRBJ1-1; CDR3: CASSLAGPNTEAFF; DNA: TGCGCCAGCAGCTTGGCAGGGCCGAACACTGAAGCTTTCTTT
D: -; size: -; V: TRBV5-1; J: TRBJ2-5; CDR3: CASSRDLRVGEQYF; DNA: TGCGCCAGCAGCCGGGACCTCCGCGTGGGGGAGCAGTACTTC
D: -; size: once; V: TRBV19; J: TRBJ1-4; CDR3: CASSISQRDEKLFF; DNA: TGTGCCAGTAGTATTTCACAGAGAGATGAAAAACTGTTTTTT
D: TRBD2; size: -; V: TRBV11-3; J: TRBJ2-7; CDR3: CASSFLAVGEQYF; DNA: TGTGCCAGCAGCTTCCTAGCGGTCGGCGAGCAGTACTTC
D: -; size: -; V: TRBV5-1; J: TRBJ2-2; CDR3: CASNKETRNTGELFF; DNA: TGCGCCAGCAACAAAGAGACTAGAAACACCGGGGAGCTGTTTTTT
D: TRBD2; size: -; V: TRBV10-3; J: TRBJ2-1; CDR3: CAIQGGQRAGESYNEQFF; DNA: TGTGCCATCCAGGGTGGGCAGCGCGCGGGAGAGTCCTACAATGAGCAGTTCTTC
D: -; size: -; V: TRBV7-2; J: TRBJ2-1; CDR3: CASSPPGREQFF; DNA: TGTGCCAGCAGCCCCCCCGGGCGGGAGCAGTTCTTC
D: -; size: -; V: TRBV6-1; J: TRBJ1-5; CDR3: CASSVRNSLNFLYSNQPQHF; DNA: TGTGCCAGCAGTGTTCGGAACAGTCTGAATTTCCTCTACAGCAATCAGCCCCAGCATTTT
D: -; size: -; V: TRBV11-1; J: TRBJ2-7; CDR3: CASSLDGTDSYEQYF; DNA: TGTGCCAGCAGCTTAGATGGGACGGATTCCTACGAGCAGTACTTC
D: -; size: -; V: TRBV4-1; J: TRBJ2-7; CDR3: CASSQDRGFEQYF; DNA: TGCGCCAGCAGCCAAGATCGGGGATTCGAGCAGTACTTC
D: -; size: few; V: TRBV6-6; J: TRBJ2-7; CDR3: CASSDLADSSYEQYF; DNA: TGTGCCAGCAGTGACCTAGCGGACAGCTCCTACGAGCAGTACTTC
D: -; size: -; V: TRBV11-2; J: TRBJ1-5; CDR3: CASGQNQPQHF; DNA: TGTGCCAGCGGCCAGAATCAGCCCCAGCATTTT
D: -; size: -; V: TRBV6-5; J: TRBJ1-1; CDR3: CASSFSRVGGTEAFF; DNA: TGTGCCAGCAGTTTCTCCCGGGTTGGGGGCACTGAAGCTTTCTTT
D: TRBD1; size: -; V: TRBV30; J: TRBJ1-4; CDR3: CAWSGGQGGANEKLFF; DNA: TGTGCCTGGAGTGGGGGACAGGGAGGGGCTAATGAAAAACTGTTTTTT
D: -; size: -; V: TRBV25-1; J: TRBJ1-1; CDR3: CASKEGGTEAFF; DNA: TGTGCCAGCAAGGAGGGGGGCACTGAAGCTTTCTTT
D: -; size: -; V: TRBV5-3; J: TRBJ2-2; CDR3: CARSPGGATGELFF; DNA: TGTGCCAGAAGCCCCGGGGGAGCCACCGGGGAGCTGTTTTTT
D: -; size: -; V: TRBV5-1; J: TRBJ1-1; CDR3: CASSLSTMNTEAFF; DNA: TGCGCCAGCAGCTTGTCCACGATGAACACTGAAGCTTTCTTT
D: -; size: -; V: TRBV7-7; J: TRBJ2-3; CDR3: CASSSLGYTDTQYF; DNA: TGTGCTAGCAGCTCCCTTGGGTACACAGATACGCAGTATTTT
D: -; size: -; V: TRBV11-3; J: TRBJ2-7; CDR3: CASSYRGLSEQYF; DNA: TGTGCCAGCAGCTACCGGGGACTGTCGGAGCAGTACTTC
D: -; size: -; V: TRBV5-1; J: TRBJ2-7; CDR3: CASSLTVAGSSYEQYF; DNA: TGCGCCAGCAGCTTAACCGTCGCGGGAAGCTCCTACGAGCAGTACTTC
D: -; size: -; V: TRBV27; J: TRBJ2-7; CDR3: CASSPWGEKRNEQYF; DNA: TGTGCCAGCAGTCCATGGGGGGAAAAAAGGAACGAGCAGTACTTC
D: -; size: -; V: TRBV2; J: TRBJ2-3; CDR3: CASSPLGGELDTQYF; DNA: TGTGCCAGCAGTCCCCTCGGCGGTGAGTTGGATACGCAGTATTTT
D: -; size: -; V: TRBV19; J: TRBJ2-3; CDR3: CASSMERGAQYF; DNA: TGTGCCAGTAGTATGGAGCGAGGGGCGCAGTATTTT
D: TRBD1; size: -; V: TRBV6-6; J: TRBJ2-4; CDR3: CASRDRVSENIQYF; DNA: TGTGCCAGCAGAGACAGGGTTTCGGAAAACATTCAGTACTTC
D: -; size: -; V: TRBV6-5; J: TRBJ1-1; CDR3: CASSAGNTEAFF; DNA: TGTGCCAGCAGCGCCGGGAACACTGAAGCTTTCTTT
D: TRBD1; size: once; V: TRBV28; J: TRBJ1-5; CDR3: CASRTGQGTDQPQHF; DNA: TGTGCCAGCAGGACCGGACAGGGGACGGATCAGCCCCAGCATTTT
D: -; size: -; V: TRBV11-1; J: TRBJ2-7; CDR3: CASSYSLTEYEQYF; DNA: TGTGCCAGCAGCTATTCGTTGACAGAATACGAGCAGTACTTC
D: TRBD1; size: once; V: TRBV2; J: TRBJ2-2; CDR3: CASDEQGRSNTGELFF; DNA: TGTGCCAGCGACGAACAGGGGCGATCGAACACCGGGGAGCTGTTTTTT